Sequencing of this T cell receptor beta chain was carried out in a study of OX40 agonist ivuxolimab in advanced cancers. Study-wide context: Dose-escalation patients had hepatocellular carcinoma, melanoma, renal cell or head and neck cancer. Participants could have had prior anti-PD-1, anti-PD-L1 or anti-CTLA-4 therapy, and less than 45% had some. General study findings and limits: CD8+ T cells were the subset that, on average, had more expanded clones than CD4+.

Worth noting for this clone: Its specificity is unknown.

The CDR3 has 14 residues. CDR1 is MDHEN, CDR2 SYDVKM, per germline. Trimming pared 5 bases from V and 2 bases from J, leaving 10 bases between. The method was immunoSEQ multiplex PCR; TCRdb's version includes in-frame clones alone and lacks a portion of them. The repertoire includes roughly 60,000 clones, around 83% of them detected once, and around 4.7% sits in the top ten. Baseline was the first blood sampling point, followed by cycle 4 day 1 and cycle 7 day 1. The V call is TRBV28, the J call TRBJ2-4, with D uncertain. The specimen was CD4+ or CD8+ T cells sorted from blood, collected in a trial of the OX40 agonist ivuxolimab. This receptor was identified in an adult with an advanced solid tumor such as melanoma, head and neck, liver or kidney cancer. In DNA form, the CDR3 reads TGTGCCAGCAGTCTGGCTCCAACCAAAAACATTCAGTACTTC. Encoded protein: CASSLAPTKNIQYF.